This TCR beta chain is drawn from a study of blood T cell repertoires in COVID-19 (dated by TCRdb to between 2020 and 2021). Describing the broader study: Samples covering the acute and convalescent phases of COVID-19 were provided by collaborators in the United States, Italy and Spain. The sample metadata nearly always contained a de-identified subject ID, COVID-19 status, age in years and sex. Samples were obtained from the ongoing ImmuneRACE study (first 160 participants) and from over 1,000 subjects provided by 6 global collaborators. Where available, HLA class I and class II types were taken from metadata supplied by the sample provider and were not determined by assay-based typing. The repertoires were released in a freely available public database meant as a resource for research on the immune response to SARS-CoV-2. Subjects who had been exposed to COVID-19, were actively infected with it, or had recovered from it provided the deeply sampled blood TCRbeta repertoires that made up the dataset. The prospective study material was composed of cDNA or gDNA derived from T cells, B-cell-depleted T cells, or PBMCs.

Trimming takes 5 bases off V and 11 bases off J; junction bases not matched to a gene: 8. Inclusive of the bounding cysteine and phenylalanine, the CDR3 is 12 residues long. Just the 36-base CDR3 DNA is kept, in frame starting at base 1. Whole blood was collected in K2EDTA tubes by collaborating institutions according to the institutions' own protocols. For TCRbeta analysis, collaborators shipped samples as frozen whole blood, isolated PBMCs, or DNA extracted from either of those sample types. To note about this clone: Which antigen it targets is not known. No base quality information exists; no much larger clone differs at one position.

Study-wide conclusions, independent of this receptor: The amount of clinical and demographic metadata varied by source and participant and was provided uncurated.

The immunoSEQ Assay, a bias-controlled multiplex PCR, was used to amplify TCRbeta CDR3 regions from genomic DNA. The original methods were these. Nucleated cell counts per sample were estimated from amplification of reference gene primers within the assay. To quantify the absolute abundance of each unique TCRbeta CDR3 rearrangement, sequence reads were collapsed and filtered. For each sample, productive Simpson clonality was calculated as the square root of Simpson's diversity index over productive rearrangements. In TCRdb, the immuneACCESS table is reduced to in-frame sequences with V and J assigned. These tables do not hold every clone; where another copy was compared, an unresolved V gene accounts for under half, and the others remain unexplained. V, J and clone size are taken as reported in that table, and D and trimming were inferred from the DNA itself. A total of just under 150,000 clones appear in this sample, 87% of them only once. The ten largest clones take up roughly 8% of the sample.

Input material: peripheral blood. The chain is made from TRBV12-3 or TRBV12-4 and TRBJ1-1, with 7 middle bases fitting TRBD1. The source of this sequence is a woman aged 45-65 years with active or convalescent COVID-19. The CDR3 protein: CASSLSGGRAFF. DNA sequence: TGTGCCAGCAGTCTCTCAGGGGGTCGCGCTTTCTTT.